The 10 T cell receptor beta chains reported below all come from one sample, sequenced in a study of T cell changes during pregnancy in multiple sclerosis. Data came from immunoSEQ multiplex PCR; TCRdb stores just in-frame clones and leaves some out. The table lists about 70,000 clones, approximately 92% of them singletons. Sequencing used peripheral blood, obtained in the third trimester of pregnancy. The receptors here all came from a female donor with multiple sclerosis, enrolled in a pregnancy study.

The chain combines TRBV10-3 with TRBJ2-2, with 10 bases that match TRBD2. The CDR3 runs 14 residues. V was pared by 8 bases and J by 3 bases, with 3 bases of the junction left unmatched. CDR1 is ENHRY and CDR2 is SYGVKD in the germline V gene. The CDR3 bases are TGTGCCATCCTAGCGGGAGAATACACCGGGGAGCTGTTTTTT. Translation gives CAILAGEYTGELFF.

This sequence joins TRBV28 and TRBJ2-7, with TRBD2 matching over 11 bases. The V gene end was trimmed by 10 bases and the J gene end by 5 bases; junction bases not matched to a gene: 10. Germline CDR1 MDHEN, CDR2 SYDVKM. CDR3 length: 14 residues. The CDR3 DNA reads TGTGCCACCGGGGGGGGACTAGCGGACGACGAGCAGTACTTC. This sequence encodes CATGGGLADDEQYF.

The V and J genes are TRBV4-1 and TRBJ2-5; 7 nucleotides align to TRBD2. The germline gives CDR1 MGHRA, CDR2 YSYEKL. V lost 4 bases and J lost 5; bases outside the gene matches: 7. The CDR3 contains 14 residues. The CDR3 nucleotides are TGCGCCAGCAGCCTCGGGAGGCCAGGGGAGACCCAGTACTTC. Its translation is CASSLGRPGETQYF.

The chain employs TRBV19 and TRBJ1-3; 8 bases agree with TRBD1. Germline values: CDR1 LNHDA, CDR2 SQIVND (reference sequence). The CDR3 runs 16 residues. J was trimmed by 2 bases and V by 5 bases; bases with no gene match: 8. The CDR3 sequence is CASSAETGGPGNTIYF. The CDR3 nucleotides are TGTGCCAGTAGTGCGGAAACAGGGGGTCCTGGAAACACCATATATTTT.

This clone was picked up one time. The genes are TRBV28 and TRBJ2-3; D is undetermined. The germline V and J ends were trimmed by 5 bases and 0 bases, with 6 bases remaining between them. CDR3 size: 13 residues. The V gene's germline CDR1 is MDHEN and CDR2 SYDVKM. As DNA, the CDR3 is TGTGCCAGCAGTCCCTCCAGCACAGATACGCAGTATTTT. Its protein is CASSPSSTDTQYF.

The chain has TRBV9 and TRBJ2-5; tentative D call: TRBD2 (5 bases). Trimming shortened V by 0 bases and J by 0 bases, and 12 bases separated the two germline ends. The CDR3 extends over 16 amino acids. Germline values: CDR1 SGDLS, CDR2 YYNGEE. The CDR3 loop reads CASSVGYGGYQETQYF. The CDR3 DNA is TGTGCCAGCAGCGTAGGGTACGGCGGGTACCAAGAGACCCAGTACTTC.

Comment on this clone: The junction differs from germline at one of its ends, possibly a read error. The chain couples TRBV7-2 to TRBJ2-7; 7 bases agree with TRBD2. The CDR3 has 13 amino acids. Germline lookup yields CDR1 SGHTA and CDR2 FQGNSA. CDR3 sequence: CASTLSGRGEQYF. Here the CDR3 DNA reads TGTGCCAGCACCTTAAGTGGGAGGGGCGAGCAGTACTTC. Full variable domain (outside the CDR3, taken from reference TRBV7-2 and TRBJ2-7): GAGVSQSPSNKVTEKGKDVELRCDPISGHTALYWYRQSLGQGLEFLIYFQGNSAPDKSGLPSDRFSAERTGGSVSTLTIQRTQQEDSAVYLCASTLSGRGEQYFGPGTRLTVT.

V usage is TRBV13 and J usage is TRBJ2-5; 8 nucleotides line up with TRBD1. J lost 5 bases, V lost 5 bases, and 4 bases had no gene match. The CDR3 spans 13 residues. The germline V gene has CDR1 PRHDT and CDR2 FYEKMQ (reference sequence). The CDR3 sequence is CASSQDREETQYF. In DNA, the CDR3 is TGTGCCAGCAGCCAGGACAGGGAGGAGACCCAGTACTTC.

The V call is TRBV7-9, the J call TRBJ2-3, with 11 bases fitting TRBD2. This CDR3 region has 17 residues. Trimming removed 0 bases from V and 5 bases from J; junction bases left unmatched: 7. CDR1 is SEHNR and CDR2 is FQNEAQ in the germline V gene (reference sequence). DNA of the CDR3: TGTGCCAGCAGCTTAGCCTCACTAGCGGGAGCTGGAGATACGCAGTATTTT. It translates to CASSLASLAGAGDTQYF. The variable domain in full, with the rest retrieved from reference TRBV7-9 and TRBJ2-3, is DTGVSQNPRHKITKRGQNVTFRCDPISEHNRLYWYRQTLGQGPEFLTYFQNEAQLEKSRLLSDRFSAERPKGSFSTLEIQRTEQGDSAMYLCASSLASLAGAGDTQYFGPGTRLTVL.

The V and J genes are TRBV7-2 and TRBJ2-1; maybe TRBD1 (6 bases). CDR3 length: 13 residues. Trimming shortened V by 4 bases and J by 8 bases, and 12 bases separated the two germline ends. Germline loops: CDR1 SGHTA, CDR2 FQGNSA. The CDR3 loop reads CASSYKQGDEQFF. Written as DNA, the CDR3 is TGTGCCAGCAGCTACAAACAGGGAGATGAGCAGTTCTTC.